This T cell receptor beta chain was documented in a study of CD8 T cells in Susac syndrome. Findings and caveats of the study: The study's TCR sequencing and HLA analysis drew on a certain number of individuals. That number was acknowledged as relatively small.

Random hexamers were used to reverse transcribe the RNA input (about 0.5 to 1 ug). Amplification of the TCR beta CDR3 was carried out by immunoSEQ multiplex PCR, which spanned a total of 54 Vbeta and 13 Jbeta segments. TCRdb analysed the immunoSEQ multiplex PCR reads with MiXCR anew, one entry per CDR3 protein. This sample has 150,000 to 250,000 distinct CDR3 sequences, with roughly 96% found just once. As concerns this clonotype: Its antigen is unidentified.

The multiple sclerosis controls consisted of treatment-naive patients with relapsing-remitting disease, either stable or active. While CD8+ and CD4+ T cells were isolated negatively, TEMRA cells were enriched by FACS. The V and J ends lost 1 base and 5 bases, in that order; junction bases with no gene match: 6. Germline CDR1 reads SGHRS; CDR2 reads YFSETQ. The CDR3 consists of 15 residues. V and J are TRBV5-1 and TRBJ2-7, with 10 nucleotides matching TRBD1. The specimen was CD4+ T cells from PBMCs. This receptor was identified in a human donor with multiple sclerosis. The CDR3 region is CASSLNGQGGNEQYF. In nucleotides, the CDR3 is TGCGCCAGCAGCTTGAATGGACAGGGGGGGAACGAGCAGTACTTC.